The 15 T cell receptor beta chains listed next were all sequenced from one sample in a study of a mutant IDH1 vaccine in newly diagnosed glioma. Their cognate antigens are unknown. The protocol was immunoSEQ multiplex PCR, while the TCRdb copy is restricted to in-frame clones and leaves out a portion. The sample carries over 50,000 clones, just under 90% recorded once. As for time point: week 5, during vaccination. It was 300 ug of mutant IDH1 20-mer peptide that made up each vaccine dose, given with topical imiquimod. Sequencing was performed on PBMCs, taken from a glioma patient whose treatment included an IDH1 peptide vaccine. The receptors stem from a woman aged 40 to 50 with glioma.

This chain links TRBV7-8 with TRBJ2-3, with 8 nucleotides matching TRBD1. J lost 3 bases, V lost 2 bases, and 7 bases had no gene match. Germline V lookup: CDR1 SGHVS, CDR2 FQNEAQ. There are 16 residues in the CDR3. The CDR3 DNA follows: TGTGCCAGCAGCTTACCGCAGGGGGCCGGGACAGATACGCAGTATTTT. As protein: CASSLPQGAGTDTQYF.

The V gene is TRBV6-6, the J gene TRBJ2-5, with 11 bases that match TRBD2. The J segment lost 2 bases and the V segment lost 5 bases, leaving 7 bases of the junction unmatched. Germline loops: CDR1 MNHNY, CDR2 SVGAGI (reference sequence). The CDR3 has 16 amino acids. For the CDR3, the DNA is TGTGCCAGCAGTCTCGCTAGCGGGGGGCTTCAAGAGACCCAGTACTTC. It codes for CASSLASGGLQETQYF.

The rearrangement links TRBV4-2 to TRBJ2-5, with 8 bases that match TRBD2. Germline CDR1 reads LGHNA; CDR2 reads YNFKEQ. CDR3 length: 17 amino acids. V trimming: 0 bases; J trimming: 2 bases; junction bases outside the gene matches: 8. The CDR3 nucleotides read TGTGCCAGCAGCCAAGATGGCCCAGCGGGAGATCAAGAGACCCAGTACTTC. This sequence encodes CASSQDGPAGDQETQYF.

The chain employs TRBV10-3 and TRBJ1-1, with TRBD1 matching over 9 bases. The junction had 14 bases not matched to a gene; V was cut back by 6 bases and J by 3 bases. The CDR3 length is 17 residues. Germline V gives CDR1 ENHRY, CDR2 SYGVKD. The CDR3 coding sequence is TGTGCCATCAGCTTGGACAGGGGACTAGGTAAGGACACTGAAGCTTTCTTT. This translates into CAISLDRGLGKDTEAFF.

This sequence joins TRBV30 and TRBJ1-1, with D unclear. V dropped 2 bases and J dropped 4 bases, with 8 bases sitting between them. The CDR3 length is 12 residues. CDR1 GTSNPN and CDR2 SVGIG come from the germline V gene (reference sequence). The CDR3: CAWSPGVTEAFF. CDR3 nucleotide sequence: TGTGCCTGGAGTCCCGGGGTCACTGAAGCTTTCTTT.

The chain employs TRBV29-1 and TRBJ2-4, with D perhaps TRBD1 (5 bases). The CDR3 runs 15 residues. CDR1 and CDR2 from the germline V gene are SQVTM and ANQGSEA. The V and J ends lost 5 bases and 0 bases respectively, with 14 bases between them. CDR3 loop: CSVNLDSLAKNIQYF. The CDR3, as DNA: TGCAGCGTTAATTTAGACAGCTTAGCCAAAAACATTCAGTACTTC.

This clone occurred once. CDR3: CASSIESPWAGELFF. Written as DNA, the CDR3 is TGTGCCAGTAGTATCGAATCGCCCTGGGCTGGGGAGCTGTTTTTT. The rearrangement uses TRBV19 and TRBJ2-2; D remains unclear. The CDR3 sequence is 15 residues long. The V end lost 3 bases, the J end lost 8 bases, and 16 bases lay between the germline ends. CDR1 is LNHDA and CDR2 is SQIVND in the germline V gene (reference sequence).

The chain employs TRBV4-3 and TRBJ1-5; no definite D call. Trimming took off 0 bases at V and 4 bases at J, with 7 bases between the two ends. The CDR3 contains 14 residues. Looked up from germline, CDR1 is LGHNA and CDR2 is YSLEER. Here the CDR3 reads CASSQDLKNQPQHF. CDR3 nucleotide sequence: TGCGCCAGCAGCCAAGACTTAAAGAATCAGCCCCAGCATTTT.

The V gene is TRBV7-3, the J gene TRBJ2-1, with a possible D match to TRBD2 (6 bases). This CDR3 spans 15 amino acids. CDR1 is SGHTA and CDR2 is FQGTGA in the germline V gene. Trimming removed 5 bases at V and 10 bases at J, with 21 bases between. The DNA for the CDR3 is TGTGCCAGCAGCGTCGTGGCGGGACCCTCGACCGAGCAGTTCTTC. Its protein product is CASSVVAGPSTEQFF.

The chain is built from TRBV5-1 and TRBJ1-6, with a weak D call TRBD1 (6 bases). The CDR3 loop spans 16 amino acids. The germline V gene has CDR1 SGHRS and CDR2 YFSETQ. V dropped 0 bases and J dropped 9 bases, with 16 bases sitting between them. Written as DNA, the CDR3 is TGCGCCAGCAGCTTGGCGGGGGCCGGTTGGGGTTCACCCCTCCACTTT. Protein sequence: CASSLAGAGWGSPLHF.

J is TRBJ1-2 and V is TRBV4-3; weak D call: TRBD1 (5 bases). The V gene lost 0 bases and the J gene lost 3 bases, with 14 bases spanning the gap. The V gene's germline CDR1 is LGHNA and CDR2 YSLEER. The CDR3 is 16 amino acids. CDR3 protein: CASSQEGLMGHYGYTF. The CDR3 DNA follows: TGCGCCAGCAGCCAAGAAGGTTTAATGGGACACTATGGCTACACCTTC.

This clone appeared a single time. The chain is built from TRBV7-2 and TRBJ2-3, with TRBD2 matching 8 bases. The J segment lost 2 bases and the V segment lost 4 bases, leaving 8 bases of the junction unmatched. There are 16 residues in the CDR3. Germline-derived CDR1 and CDR2 are SGHTA and FQGNSA. Here the CDR3 reads CASSSAGTRFTDTQYF. CDR3 DNA: TGTGCCAGCAGCTCAGCCGGGACTAGATTCACAGATACGCAGTATTTT.

V usage is TRBV7-2 and J usage is TRBJ2-1; 9 bases agree with TRBD2. J lost 9 bases, V lost 6 bases, and 12 bases had no gene match. This CDR3 comprises 15 residues. Germline CDR1 is SGHTA and CDR2 is FQGNSA. The CDR3 is CASSPPGGRATEQFF. The DNA for the CDR3 is TGTGCCAGCAGTCCGCCCGGCGGGAGGGCCACTGAGCAGTTCTTC.

The chain is built from TRBV7-2 and TRBJ1-2; D is unclear. Between the trimmed V and J ends, which lost 1 base and 8 bases, there was a span of 11 bases. The CDR3 contains 13 residues. Germline V gives CDR1 SGHTA, CDR2 FQGNSA. DNA for the CDR3: TGTGCCAGCAGCTTAGAGTGGGCGTCAGGCTACACCTTC. It encodes CASSLEWASGYTF.

The gene calls are TRBV4-3 and TRBJ1-1; 9 bases are shared with TRBD1. V lost 1 base and J lost 4; bases outside the gene matches: 10. This CDR3 is 17 amino acids long. In germline, CDR1 is LGHNA, CDR2 YSLEER. The CDR3 DNA reads as TGCGCCAGCAGCCAAGCCCCCGCCGGGACAGGGTTCACTGAAGCTTTCTTT. This gives the protein CASSQAPAGTGFTEAFF.